Following are 26 T cell receptor beta chains from one sample sequenced in a study of blood T cell repertoires in COVID-19. Sequenced by immunoSEQ multiplex PCR; TCRdb stores in-frame clones only, minus some. The repertoire consists of about 75,000 clones, with 70% to 90% occurring once and the leading ten covering roughly 19%. Sequencing was carried out using peripheral blood. These receptors originate from a human donor in a cohort sampled during active COVID-19.

V is TRBV5-1 and J is TRBJ2-3; D unclear. There are 15 residues in the CDR3. V lost 0 bases and J lost 2, with 10 bases in between. CDR1 is SGHRS and CDR2 is YFSETQ in the germline V gene. The CDR3 bases are TGCGCCAGCAGCTTGGAGTCAGTATTCACAGATACGCAGTATTTT. Protein product: CASSLESVFTDTQYF. Looking up the rest from reference TRBV5-1 and TRBJ2-3 gives the full variable domain: KAGVTQTPRYLIKTRGQQVTLSCSPISGHRSVSWYQQTPGQGLQFLFEYFSETQRNKGNFPGRFSGRQFSNSRSEMNVSTLELGDSALYLCASSLESVFTDTQYFGPGTRLTVL.

The chain has TRBV13 and TRBJ2-5; 7 nucleotides align to TRBD2. V was clipped by 3 bases and J by 9 bases; unmatched bases: 7. The CDR3 is made up of 13 amino acids. Per germline, CDR1 PRHDT and CDR2 FYEKMQ (reference sequence). The CDR3 nucleotides read TGTGCCAGCAGCTTGGGGGGGACGGGGGCCCAGTACTTC. Translation: CASSLGGTGAQYF. Supplemented by reference TRBV13 and TRBJ2-5, the full variable domain reads AAGVIQSPRHLIKEKRETATLKCYPIPRHDTVYWYQQGPGQDPQFLISFYEKMQSDKGSIPDRFSAQQFSDYHSELNMSSLELGDSALYFCASSLGGTGAQYFGPGTRLLVL.

This chain joins TRBV5-1 and TRBJ2-5; 10 bases are shared with TRBD1. The trim removed 2 bases at V and 4 bases at J, leaving 2 bases unmatched. The CDR3 is made up of 14 amino acids. CDR1 is SGHRS, CDR2 YFSETQ, per germline. The CDR3 sequence: CASSLDRGLETQYF. In DNA, the CDR3 is TGCGCCAGCAGCTTAGACAGGGGGCTAGAGACCCAGTACTTC.

CDR3 in amino acids: CASTSGTMNYGYTF. The CDR3 DNA reads as TGTGCCAGCACCTCGGGTACTATGAACTATGGCTACACCTTC. V gene TRBV28 combines with J gene TRBJ1-2; no clear D gene. Germline CDR1 and CDR2: MDHEN and SYDVKM. The length of the CDR3 is 14 residues. Between the trimmed V and J ends, which lost 7 bases and 2 bases, there was a span of 14 bases.

This chain joins TRBV29-1 and TRBJ2-1, with D perhaps TRBD2 (6 bases). Trimming stripped 6 bases from V and 0 bases from J, with 21 bases between. Germline V lookup: CDR1 SQVTM, CDR2 ANQGSEA. This CDR3 comprises 17 residues. The CDR3 DNA is TGCAGCGTCGGGGGAATAACGGGGCTCGGCTCCTACAATGAGCAGTTCTTC. This encodes CSVGGITGLGSYNEQFF.

The chain joins TRBV3-1 (or the pseudogene TRBV3-2) to TRBJ1-4, with a tentative D call TRBD1 (6 bases). Between the trimmed V and J ends, which lost 3 bases and 0 bases, there was a span of 11 bases. From germline, CDR1 is LGHDT and CDR2 YNNKEL (reference sequence). The CDR3 is made up of 16 amino acids. The CDR3 DNA follows: TGTGCCAGCAGCCAGCCGGGACAAACAACTAATGAAAAACTGTTTTTT. This codes for CASSQPGQTTNEKLFF.

V and J are TRBV7-7 and TRBJ2-2; 9 bases fit TRBD1. Germline CDR1 reads SSHAT; CDR2 reads FNYEAQ (reference sequence). The V segment lost 5 bases and the J segment 3 bases; nucleotides outside the gene matches: 1. The CDR3 loop spans 14 amino acids. CDR3 bases: TGTGCCAGCAGCCGGACAGGGGACACCGGGGAGCTGTTTTTT. Translated: CASSRTGDTGELFF.

V gene TRBV29-1 combines with J gene TRBJ1-2, with D unclear. CDR1 and CDR2 from the germline V gene are SQVTM and ANQGSEA. Trimming stripped 6 bases from V and 5 bases from J, with 10 bases between. CDR3 size: 11 residues. The DNA for the CDR3 is TGCAGCGTGGCCTCGGGGTATGGCTACACCTTC. Amino acids: CSVASGYGYTF.

This chain joins TRBV2 and TRBJ1-1, with TRBD1 identical over 7 bases. Unmatched junction bases numbered 1, after V lost 5 bases and J lost 4 bases. Germline V gene data show CDR1 as SNHLY and CDR2 as FYNNEI. This CDR3 comprises 12 residues. The CDR3 loop is CASSRQGTEAFF. The DNA for the CDR3 is TGTGCCAGCAGTCGACAGGGCACTGAAGCTTTCTTT.

This clone was recorded only once. The chain recombines TRBV2 with TRBJ2-1, with 8 positions matching TRBD1. CDR1 is SNHLY and CDR2 is FYNNEI in the germline V gene. This CDR3 is built from 14 residues. The ends lost 7 bases at V and 3 bases at J; junction bases unmatched: 5. The DNA for the CDR3 is TGTGCCAGCAACTCACAGGGGGACTACAATGAGCAGTTCTTC. This sequence encodes CASNSQGDYNEQFF.

The rearrangement uses TRBV5-1 and TRBJ2-1, with D possibly being TRBD2 (6 bases). CDR3 length: 15 amino acids. Trimming pared 9 bases from V and 7 bases from J, leaving 23 bases between. Germline-derived CDR1 and CDR2 are SGHRS and YFSETQ. The CDR3 protein is CATSRSGAAGNEQFF. In DNA, the CDR3 is TGCGCCACCTCTCGTTCCGGGGCCGCGGGGAATGAGCAGTTCTTC.

This chain uses TRBV21-1 with TRBJ2-7; the DNA was not compared with TRBD1, the D call given in the table. TRBV21-1 is a known pseudogene. The CDR3 totals 18 residues. CDR3 DNA sequence: TGTGCCAGCAGTTCCGGTGGGTCCAGGGTCCCATCTGGCTACGAGCAGTACTTC. It is translated as CASSSGGSRVPSGYEQYF.

The chain joins TRBV25-1 to TRBJ2-1; 9 nucleotides line up with TRBD1. CDR3 length: 16 residues. Germline CDR1 is MGHDK and CDR2 is SYGVNS. Trimming took 4 bases from V and 1 from J; bases not matched to a gene: 5. The CDR3 reads CASSVPGTGSYNEQFF. Written as DNA, the CDR3 is TGTGCCAGCAGTGTACCAGGGACAGGGTCCTACAATGAGCAGTTCTTC.

The chain uses TRBV28 and TRBJ1-2; D remains ambiguous. The length of the CDR3 is 14 residues. V lost 3 bases, J lost 7 bases, and 15 bases lay in between. Germline V gene data show CDR1 as MDHEN and CDR2 as SYDVKM. Here the CDR3 DNA reads TGTGCCAGCAGTTTGGTGGTAGCCCCGGGTGGCTACACCTTC. This gives the protein CASSLVVAPGGYTF.

This clone was picked up one time. The chain has TRBV11-2 and TRBJ2-7; a possible D gene is TRBD1 (6 bases). The CDR3 is 14 residues long. CDR1 is SGHAT, CDR2 FQNNGV, per germline. The V and J ends lost 0 bases and 6 bases respectively, with 12 bases between them. The CDR3 loop reads CASSLDRAGAEQYF. In DNA form, the CDR3 reads TGTGCCAGCAGCTTAGACCGGGCAGGGGCCGAGCAGTACTTC.

A few counts support this clone. The V call is TRBV4-1, the J call TRBJ2-7; 7 nucleotides agree with TRBD2. J lost 6 bases, V lost 1 base, and 0 bases had no gene match. Germline loops: CDR1 MGHRA, CDR2 YSYEKL. The CDR3 consists of 12 residues. The DNA of the CDR3 is TGCGCCAGCAGCCAAGCGGGAGGCGAGCAGTACTTC. Its protein is CASSQAGGEQYF.

CDR3 sequence: CASSEGGRVEQFF. The CDR3 DNA is TGTGCCAGCAGTGAGGGGGGTAGGGTTGAGCAGTTCTTC. The V call is TRBV6-1, the J call TRBJ2-1; D may be TRBD2 (6 bases). This CDR3 has 13 residues. Germline V CDR1 and CDR2: MNHNS, SASEGT. V was shortened by 3 bases and J by 9 bases, with 12 bases between the two germline ends.

The chain combines TRBV5-1 with TRBJ2-1; 9 bases agree with TRBD2. The CDR3 consists of 15 residues. CDR1 SGHRS and CDR2 YFSETQ come from the germline V gene. Losses at the gene ends were 0 bases for V and 3 bases for J; bases not matched to a gene: 1. In nucleotides, the CDR3 is TGCGCCAGCAGCTTGGGCGGGAGGGGCTACAATGAGCAGTTCTTC. Translated: CASSLGGRGYNEQFF.

This chain links TRBV4-1 with TRBJ1-2, with D possibly matching TRBD1 (6 bases). V lost 4 bases, J lost 2 bases, and 14 bases lay in between. Germline CDR1 reads MGHRA; CDR2 reads YSYEKL. There are 15 residues in the CDR3. The CDR3 DNA sequence: TGCGCCAGCAGCCTAACTTTACAGGGAAACTATGGCTACACCTTC. This sequence encodes CASSLTLQGNYGYTF.

The chain links TRBV11-3 to TRBJ2-3; TRBD2 matches 7 bases. Germline V gene sequence: CDR1 SGHNT, CDR2 YENEEA. Trimming at V came to 5 bases and at J to 1 base, leaving 6 bases not matched to a gene. This CDR3 has 15 amino acids. The CDR3 here is CASSPGLAGTDTQYF. The CDR3 bases are TGTGCCAGCAGCCCCGGTCTAGCGGGCACAGATACGCAGTATTTT. Supplemented by reference TRBV11-3 and TRBJ2-3, the full variable domain reads EAGVVQSPRYKIIEKKQPVAFWCNPISGHNTLYWYLQNLGQGPELLIRYENEEAVDDSQLPKDRFSAERLKGVDSTLKIQPAELGDSAVYLCASSPGLAGTDTQYFGPGTRLTVL.

This clone was observed once. This chain connects TRBV25-1 to TRBJ2-7, with TRBD1 matching over 11 bases. CDR3 length: 16 amino acids. J gave up 3 bases and V 0 bases, and 4 bases lay outside the gene matches. The germline gives CDR1 MGHDK, CDR2 SYGVNS. The CDR3 bases are TGTGCCAGCAGTGAATACCTAGGGACAGGGGGCTACGAGCAGTACTTC. Translation gives CASSEYLGTGGYEQYF.

The chain recombines TRBV28 with TRBJ1-2, with a tentative D call TRBD1 (6 bases). With 5 bases removed from V and 11 bases from J, the gap between germline ends came to 18 bases. There are 13 residues in the CDR3. CDR1 and CDR2 (germline): MDHEN, SYDVKM. The CDR3 protein is CASSPPGGRGYTF. CDR3 coding DNA: TGTGCCAGCAGTCCCCCGGGGGGCAGGGGTTACACCTTC.

The chain couples TRBV5-4 to TRBJ1-1; the D is unclear. The CDR3 length is 13 residues. Trimming took off 0 bases at V and 0 bases at J, with 3 bases between the two ends. Germline V gene data show CDR1 as SGHNT and CDR2 as YYREEE (reference sequence). The CDR3 loop reads CASSLGVNTEAFF. The CDR3 DNA reads as TGTGCCAGCAGCTTGGGAGTGAACACTGAAGCTTTCTTT.

This clone appeared a single time. The chain carries TRBV4-3 and TRBJ2-3; 11 nucleotides agree with TRBD2. The trim removed 1 base at V and 6 bases at J, leaving 12 bases unmatched. CDR3 length: 18 amino acids. Germline loops: CDR1 LGHNA, CDR2 YSLEER. The chain's CDR3 is CASSQGQDSGGAMDTQYF. The DNA of the CDR3 is TGCGCCAGCAGCCAAGGCCAGGATAGCGGGGGGGCTATGGATACGCAGTATTTT.

This clone occurred a few times. The V gene is TRBV7-9, the J gene TRBJ1-1; D unclear. The CDR3 length is 12 residues. The germline CDR1 and CDR2 sequences are SEHNR and FQNEAQ (reference sequence). V lost 6 bases, J lost 4 bases, and 9 bases lay in between. The CDR3 coding sequence is TGTGCCAGCAGAAAAATCGGCACTGAAGCTTTCTTT. Protein sequence: CASRKIGTEAFF.

V is TRBV28 and J is TRBJ1-4; D gene unclear. Trimming cost V 5 bases and J 3 bases, with 10 bases left between them. The CDR3 extends over 14 amino acids. The V gene's germline CDR1 is MDHEN and CDR2 SYDVKM. The CDR3 region has the DNA TGTGCCAGCAGTCGTGGGCAAGCTAATGAAAAACTGTTTTTT. Amino acid sequence: CASSRGQANEKLFF.